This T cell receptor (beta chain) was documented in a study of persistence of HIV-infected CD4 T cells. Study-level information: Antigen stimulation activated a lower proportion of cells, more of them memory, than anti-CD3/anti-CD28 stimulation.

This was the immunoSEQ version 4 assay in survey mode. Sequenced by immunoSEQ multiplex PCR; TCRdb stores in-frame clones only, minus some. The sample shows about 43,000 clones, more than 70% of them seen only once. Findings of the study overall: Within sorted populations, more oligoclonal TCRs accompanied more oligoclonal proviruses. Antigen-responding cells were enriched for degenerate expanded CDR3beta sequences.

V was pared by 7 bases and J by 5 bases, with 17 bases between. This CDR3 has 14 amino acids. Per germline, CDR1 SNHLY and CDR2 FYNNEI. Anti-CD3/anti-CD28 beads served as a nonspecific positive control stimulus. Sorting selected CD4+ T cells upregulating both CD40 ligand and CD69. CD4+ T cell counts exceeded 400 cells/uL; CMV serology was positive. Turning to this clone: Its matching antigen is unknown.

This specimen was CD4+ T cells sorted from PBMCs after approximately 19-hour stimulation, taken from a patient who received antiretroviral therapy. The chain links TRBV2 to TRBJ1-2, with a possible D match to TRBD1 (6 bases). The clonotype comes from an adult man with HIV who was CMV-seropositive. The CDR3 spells CASTVTGADYGYTF. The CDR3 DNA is TGTGCCAGCACCGTGACAGGCGCCGATTATGGCTACACCTTC.